This TCR beta chain was found in a study of technical replicates of blood from several donors. Profiled with immunoSEQ multiplex PCR; TCRdb holds only in-frame clones, not every one. This repertoire shows tens of thousands of clones, 94% found once; its top ten account for 0.25%. The CDR3 totals 15 residues. The V gene's germline CDR1 is MNHEY and CDR2 SVGAGI. Trimming pared 3 bases from V and 0 bases from J, leaving 9 bases between. The chain links TRBV6-5 to TRBJ1-5; D call uncertain. The receptor's source is a human donor in good health. Input material: T cells isolated from PBMCs. The CDR3 region has the DNA TGTGCCAGCAGTTATAGTGCAGGTAGCAATCAGCCCCAGCATTTT. Translated, it gives CASSYSAGSNQPQHF.